Below are 14 T cell receptor beta chains sequenced from a single sample in a study of control samples from healthy donors and cancer patients. Sequencing was performed with immunoSEQ multiplex PCR; in TCRdb, only in-frame clones are kept and a portion is missing. The table lists around 110,000 clones, 88% of them singletons. Sequencing was performed on blood. The receptors originated from a woman in her seventies in good health.

This CDR3 reads CASSPFPGTSSYEQYF. CDR3 bases: TGTGCCAGCAGCCCATTTCCCGGGACTAGCAGCTACGAGCAGTACTTC. This rearrangement joins TRBV4-2 to TRBJ2-7; 9 bases fit TRBD2. This CDR3 has 16 residues. Germline loops: CDR1 LGHNA, CDR2 YNFKEQ. V was clipped by 4 bases and J by 3 bases; unmatched bases: 10.

The chain joins TRBV5-1 to TRBJ1-1; no firm D call. CDR1 and CDR2 from the germline V gene are SGHRS and YFSETQ. Trimming cost V 4 bases and J 0 bases, with 16 bases left between them. The CDR3 covers 16 residues. The DNA for the CDR3 is TGCGCCAGCAGCCCAAGTGCGACAAACATGAACACTGAAGCTTTCTTT. Its protein product is CASSPSATNMNTEAFF.

This clone was recorded once. The rearrangement links TRBV11-3 to TRBJ1-1; no definite D call. CDR1 SGHNT and CDR2 YENEEA come from the germline V gene. V lost 5 bases and J lost 0, with 7 bases in between. The CDR3 loop spans 13 amino acids. CDR3 residues: CASSITLNTEAFF. The CDR3 nucleotides read TGTGCCAGCAGCATCACCCTGAACACTGAAGCTTTCTTT.

The chain has TRBV5-1 and TRBJ2-3; 9 positions match TRBD1. CDR3 length: 16 amino acids. V gave up 0 bases and J gave up 2 bases; unmatched junction bases: 4. Germline V gene sequence: CDR1 SGHRS, CDR2 YFSETQ. Here the CDR3 reads CASSLGGTGTTDTQYF. In DNA form, the CDR3 reads TGCGCCAGCAGCTTGGGAGGGACAGGGACCACAGATACGCAGTATTTT. Supplemented by reference TRBV5-1 and TRBJ2-3, the full variable domain reads KAGVTQTPRYLIKTRGQQVTLSCSPISGHRSVSWYQQTPGQGLQFLFEYFSETQRNKGNFPGRFSGRQFSNSRSEMNVSTLELGDSALYLCASSLGGTGTTDTQYFGPGTRLTVL.

This chain connects TRBV24-1 to TRBJ2-3; D perhaps matches TRBD1 (5 bases). The CDR3 consists of 15 residues. The germline V and J ends were trimmed by 2 bases and 0 bases, with 8 bases remaining between them. Germline-derived CDR1 and CDR2 are KGHDR and SFDVKD. CDR3 protein: CATSDSDSSTDTQYF. In DNA, the CDR3 is TGTGCCACCAGTGATTCCGACAGTAGCACAGATACGCAGTATTTT.

This CDR3 reads CASSYSGLVTDTQYF. The CDR3 DNA follows: TGTGCCAGCAGTTACTCGGGACTAGTCACAGATACGCAGTATTTT. This chain links TRBV6-5 with TRBJ2-3; 8 bases match TRBD2. The length of the CDR3 is 15 residues. J lost 2 bases, V lost 0 bases, and 1 base had no gene match. Germline lookup yields CDR1 MNHEY and CDR2 SVGAGI.

The J gene is TRBJ2-7, the V gene TRBV5-4; 9 bases line up with TRBD1. Germline CDR1 reads SGHNT; CDR2 reads YYREEE (reference sequence). The CDR3 runs 14 residues. V was pared by 3 bases and J by 7 bases, with 8 bases of the junction left unmatched. The DNA of the CDR3 is TGTGCCAGCAGCTCCGGGACAGGGCCGGGGGAGCAGTACTTC. Encoded protein: CASSSGTGPGEQYF.

Note on this clone: Within the sample, other DNA sequences also encode this same CDR3. This rearrangement joins TRBV5-1 to TRBJ1-1; a possible D gene is TRBD1 (5 bases). Germline V gene lookup returns CDR1 SGHRS and CDR2 YFSETQ. The CDR3 contains 13 residues. Trimming removed 0 bases from V and 7 bases from J, with 10 bases in between. This chain's CDR3 is CASSLGQGGEAFF. The CDR3 coding sequence is TGCGCCAGCAGCTTGGGGCAGGGTGGTGAAGCTTTCTTT.

V and J are TRBV28 and TRBJ1-5; D uncertain. Trimming left V 4 bases short and J 0 bases short, with 7 bases between. The germline CDR1 and CDR2 sequences are MDHEN and SYDVKM. The CDR3 is made up of 14 amino acids. CDR3 DNA: TGTGCCAGCAGTTCGGTATTTAGCAATCAGCCCCAGCATTTT. This gives the protein CASSSVFSNQPQHF.

The chain employs TRBV25-1 and TRBJ1-6, with TRBD1 matching 9 bases. This CDR3 has 15 residues. The germline CDR1 and CDR2 sequences are MGHDK and SYGVNS. With V trimmed by 1 base and J by 9 bases, 4 bases remained unmatched. CDR3 bases: TGTGCCAGCAGTGAATCGGACAGGGGTCGTTCACCCCTCCACTTT. Translating it yields CASSESDRGRSPLHF.

The CDR3 DNA follows: TGTGCCAGTGGGTCAGCGGGCCTTAAACGGGATACGCAGTATTTT. Its protein product is CASGSAGLKRDTQYF. This sequence joins TRBV6-5 and TRBJ2-3; D might be TRBD2 (6 bases). The CDR3 totals 15 residues. The ends were cut back, 9 bases at V and 6 bases at J, with 22 bases in the middle. From germline, CDR1 is MNHEY and CDR2 SVGAGI.

The CDR3 DNA reads as TGTGCCAGCAGTTTAAATGGGGGCACTGAAGCTTTCTTT. The encoded protein is CASSLNGGTEAFF. The rearrangement uses TRBV27 and TRBJ1-1; perhaps TRBD1 as D (5 bases). The CDR3 extends over 13 amino acids. V lost 2 bases and J lost 4, with 8 bases in between. Germline V gives CDR1 MNHEY, CDR2 SMNVEV (reference sequence).

The chain recombines TRBV5-6 with TRBJ1-5, with D uncertain. This CDR3 contains 14 residues. In germline, CDR1 is SGHDT, CDR2 YYEEEE. Trimming removed 4 bases at V and 10 bases at J, with 18 bases between. In DNA, the CDR3 is TGTGCCAGCAGCCTGAGCAGGCGTCTTGGTCCCCAGCATTTT. This gives the protein CASSLSRRLGPQHF.

This chain connects TRBV3-1 (or the pseudogene TRBV3-2) to TRBJ1-6; D unresolved. The CDR3 is 15 residues long. V was shortened by 0 bases and J by 8 bases, with 11 bases between the two germline ends. Germline V CDR1 and CDR2: LGHDT, YNNKEL (reference sequence). This CDR3 reads CASSQDTAVDSPLHF. CDR3 nucleotides: TGTGCCAGCAGCCAAGACACGGCAGTGGATTCACCCCTCCACTTT.